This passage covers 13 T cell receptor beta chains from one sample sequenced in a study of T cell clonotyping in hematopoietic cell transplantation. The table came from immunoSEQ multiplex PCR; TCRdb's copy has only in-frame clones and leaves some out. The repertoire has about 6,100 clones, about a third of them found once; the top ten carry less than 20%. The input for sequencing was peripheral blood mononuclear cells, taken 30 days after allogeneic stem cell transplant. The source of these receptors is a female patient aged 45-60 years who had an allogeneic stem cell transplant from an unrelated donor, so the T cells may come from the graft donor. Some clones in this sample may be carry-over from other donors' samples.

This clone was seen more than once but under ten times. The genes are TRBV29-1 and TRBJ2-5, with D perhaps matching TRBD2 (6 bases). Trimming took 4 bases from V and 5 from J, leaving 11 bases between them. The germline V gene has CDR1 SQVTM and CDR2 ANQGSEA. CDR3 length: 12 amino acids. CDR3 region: CSVGRGRETQYF. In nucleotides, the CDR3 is TGCAGCGTTGGGAGGGGCAGGGAGACCCAGTACTTC.

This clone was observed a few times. The DNA of the CDR3 is TGTGCCAGCAGTGGTGGTTACGAGCAGTACTTC. Translated: CASSGGYEQYF. The rearrangement links TRBV25-1 to TRBJ2-7; D is uncertain. Deletions cut 4 bases from V and 4 bases from J, with 5 bases between. The germline CDR1 and CDR2 sequences are MGHDK and SYGVNS. The CDR3 has 11 residues.

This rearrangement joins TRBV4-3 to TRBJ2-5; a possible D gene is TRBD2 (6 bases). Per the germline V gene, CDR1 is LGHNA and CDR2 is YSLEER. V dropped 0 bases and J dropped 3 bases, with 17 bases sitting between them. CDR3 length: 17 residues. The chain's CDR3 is CASSQERAGGPKETQYF. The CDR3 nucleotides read TGCGCCAGCAGCCAAGAACGGGCAGGAGGGCCCAAAGAGACCCAGTACTTC.

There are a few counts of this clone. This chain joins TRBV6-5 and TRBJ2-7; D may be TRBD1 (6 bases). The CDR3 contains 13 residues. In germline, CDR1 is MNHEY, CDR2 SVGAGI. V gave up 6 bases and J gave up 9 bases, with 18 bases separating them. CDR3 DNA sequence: TGTGCCAGCAGCTCCGACGGGACATCCCTGCAGTACTTC. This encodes CASSSDGTSLQYF.

The CDR3 loop reads CASSGLGQANTEAFF. CDR3 nucleotides: TGTGCCAGCAGTGGACTCGGGCAGGCGAACACTGAAGCTTTCTTT. The chain joins TRBV25-1 to TRBJ1-1; D call uncertain. The ends were cut back, 4 bases at V and 1 base at J, with 13 bases in the middle. From germline, CDR1 is MGHDK and CDR2 SYGVNS. The CDR3 runs 15 residues.

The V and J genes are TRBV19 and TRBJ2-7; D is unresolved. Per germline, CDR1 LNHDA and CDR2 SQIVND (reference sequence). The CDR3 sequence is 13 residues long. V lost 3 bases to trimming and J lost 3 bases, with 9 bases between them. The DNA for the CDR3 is TGTGCCAGTAGTATGGGCAGGCTCTACGAGCAGTACTTC. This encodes CASSMGRLYEQYF.

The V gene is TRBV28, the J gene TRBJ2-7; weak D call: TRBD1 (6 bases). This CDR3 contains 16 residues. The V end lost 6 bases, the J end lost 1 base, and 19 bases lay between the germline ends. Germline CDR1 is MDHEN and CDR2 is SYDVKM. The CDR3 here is CASSSTGPGASYEQYF. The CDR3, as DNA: TGTGCCAGCAGCTCTACAGGCCCAGGGGCGTCCTACGAGCAGTACTTC.

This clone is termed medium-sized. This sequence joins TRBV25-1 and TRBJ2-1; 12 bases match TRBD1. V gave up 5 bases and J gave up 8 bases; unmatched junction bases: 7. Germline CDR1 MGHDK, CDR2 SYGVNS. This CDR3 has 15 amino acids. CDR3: CASSHRDRGQYEQFF. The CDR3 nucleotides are TGTGCCAGCAGTCACCGGGACAGGGGGCAATATGAGCAGTTCTTC.

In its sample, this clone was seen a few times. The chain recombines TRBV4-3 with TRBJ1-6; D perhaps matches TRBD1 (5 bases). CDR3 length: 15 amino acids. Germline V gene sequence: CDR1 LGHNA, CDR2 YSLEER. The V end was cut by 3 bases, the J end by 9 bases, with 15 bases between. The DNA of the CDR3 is TGCGCCAGCAGCCAGGACTCCGGGACTGGTTCACCCCTCCACTTT. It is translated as CASSQDSGTGSPLHF.

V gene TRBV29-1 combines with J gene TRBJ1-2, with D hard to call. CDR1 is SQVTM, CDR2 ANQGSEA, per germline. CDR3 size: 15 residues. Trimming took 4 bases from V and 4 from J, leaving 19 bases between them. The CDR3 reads CSVGRDHGEVYGYTF. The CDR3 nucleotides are TGCAGCGTTGGAAGGGATCATGGAGAAGTCTATGGCTACACCTTC.

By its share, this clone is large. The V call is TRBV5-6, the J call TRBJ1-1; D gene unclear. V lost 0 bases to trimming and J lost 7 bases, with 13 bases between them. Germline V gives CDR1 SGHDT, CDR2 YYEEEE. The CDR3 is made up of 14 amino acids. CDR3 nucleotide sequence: TGTGCCAGCAGCTTGGGGGAGACCTATGGTGAAGCTTTCTTT. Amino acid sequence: CASSLGETYGEAFF.

The chain's CDR3 is CASSPGGYEQYF. The DNA of the CDR3 is TGTGCCAGCAGTCCAGGGGGCTACGAGCAGTACTTC. The chain couples TRBV6-5 to TRBJ2-7; 7 bases fit TRBD1. Germline lookup yields CDR1 MNHEY and CDR2 SVGAGI. The CDR3 has 12 amino acids. J was trimmed by 3 bases and V by 5 bases; bases with no gene match: 1.

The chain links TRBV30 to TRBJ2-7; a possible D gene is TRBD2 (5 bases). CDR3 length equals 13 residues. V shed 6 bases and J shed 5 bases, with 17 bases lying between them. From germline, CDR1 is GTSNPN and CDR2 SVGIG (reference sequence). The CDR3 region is CACHRPLGDEQYF. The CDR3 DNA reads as TGTGCCTGTCACCGACCCCTCGGGGACGAGCAGTACTTC.